Presented here are 13 T cell receptor beta chains from one specimen sequenced in a study of CD8+CD57+ T cells in acquired aplastic anemia. TCR beta VDJ and CDR3 profiling used genomic DNA as template. TCRdb re-derived calls from the reads in MiXCR, one entry per CDR3 protein. The sample contains about half a million distinct CDR3 sequences, approximately 32% of which appear only once. CD8+CD57+ cell expansion had been shown by flow cytometry in patients chosen for sequencing. The sequencing sample was made of sorted CD4+, CD8+, or CD8+CD57+ T cells (not recorded which) from PBMCs. The receptors were gathered from a human donor with aplastic anemia.

In its sample, this clonotype was seen many times. The rearrangement joins TRBV9 to TRBJ1-5; unclear D gene. Per the germline V gene, CDR1 is SGDLS and CDR2 is YYNGEE. The CDR3 consists of 13 residues. V gave up 2 bases and J gave up 0 bases, with 3 bases separating them. In nucleotides, the CDR3 is TGTGCCAGCAGCGTTAATAGCAATCAGCCCCAGCATTTT. Residues: CASSVNSNQPQHF.

This clonotype has a handful of counts. This chain joins TRBV9 and TRBJ2-1; TRBD2 agrees at 7 bases. The CDR3 sequence is 15 residues long. Germline CDR1 reads SGDLS; CDR2 reads YYNGEE. J gave up 5 bases and V 0 bases, and 5 bases lay outside the gene matches. CDR3 region: CASSVDLAGDNEQFF. CDR3 DNA sequence: TGTGCCAGCAGCGTAGACCTGGCGGGGGACAATGAGCAGTTCTTC.

This clonotype was counted many times. The chain has TRBV5-1 and TRBJ2-7, with 9 bases fitting TRBD1. Germline-derived CDR1 and CDR2 are SGHRS and YFSETQ. This CDR3 region has 13 residues. The trim removed 5 bases at V and 5 bases at J, leaving 5 bases unmatched. The CDR3 loop reads CASRNRGRDEQYF. Here the CDR3 DNA reads TGCGCCAGCAGGAACAGGGGGCGCGACGAGCAGTACTTC.

This clonotype was recorded many times. The gene calls are TRBV2 and TRBJ1-6; TRBD1 is a possible D gene (6 bases). V was pared by 6 bases and J by 11 bases, with 14 bases between. There are 13 residues in the CDR3. From germline, CDR1 is SNHLY and CDR2 FYNNEI. CDR3 in amino acids: CASRETGTPPLHF. CDR3 DNA: TGTGCCAGCAGGGAAACAGGGACTCCACCCCTCCACTTT.

This clonotype was recorded at least ten times. The V gene is TRBV25-1, the J gene TRBJ1-1; 7 bases are shared with TRBD1. The CDR3 runs 13 residues. The trim removed 8 bases at V and 3 bases at J, leaving 6 bases unmatched. The germline CDR1 and CDR2 sequences are MGHDK and SYGVNS. In DNA, the CDR3 is TGTGCCAGCCGAGGGGGCTACTACACTGAAGCTTTCTTT. Its protein is CASRGGYYTEAFF.

CDR3 sequence (DNA): TGCAGTGCTAGAGATCCCAAACCGTTGAACACTGAAGCTTTCTTT. Its protein is CSARDPKPLNTEAFF. This rearrangement joins TRBV20-1 to TRBJ1-1; D uncertain. Germline-derived CDR1 and CDR2 are DFQATT and SNEGSKA (reference sequence). V was shortened by 0 bases and J by 0 bases, with 11 bases between the two germline ends. The CDR3 is 15 amino acids.

The CDR3 is CASSEISGTGGNEQFF. CDR3 DNA sequence: TGTGCCAGCAGCGAAATCTCCGGGACAGGGGGGAATGAGCAGTTCTTC. The V call is TRBV11-1, the J call TRBJ2-1; 11 nucleotides match TRBD1. Losses at the gene ends were 5 bases for V and 7 bases for J; bases not matched to a gene: 10. This CDR3 has 16 amino acids. The V gene's germline CDR1 is SGHAT and CDR2 FQDESV (reference sequence).

This clonotype was observed a handful of times. The genes are TRBV12-3 or TRBV12-4 and TRBJ1-1; possibly TRBD1 for D (6 bases). This CDR3 spans 14 amino acids. The V gene lost 5 bases and the J gene lost 3 bases, with 13 bases spanning the gap. This CDR3 is CASSGNTGYTEAFF. In nucleotides, the CDR3 is TGTGCCAGCAGTGGAAATACAGGGTACACTGAAGCTTTCTTT.

This clonotype was seen repeatedly, ten times or more. The chain recombines TRBV7-2 with TRBJ2-7, with D unresolved. The V gene's germline CDR1 is SGHTA and CDR2 FQGNSA. With 2 bases removed from V and 2 bases from J, the gap between germline ends came to 4 bases. The CDR3 extends over 12 amino acids. CDR3 bases: TGTGCCAGCAGCTTACCCACCTACGAGCAGTACTTC. Its protein is CASSLPTYEQYF.

The chain is built from TRBV5-6 and TRBJ2-6; D is uncertain. Trimming took 0 bases from V and 0 from J, leaving 13 bases between them. In germline, CDR1 is SGHDT, CDR2 YYEEEE. The CDR3 is 18 amino acids. The CDR3 protein is CASSLAPESLSGANVLTF. The CDR3 DNA reads as TGTGCCAGCAGCTTGGCTCCTGAATCGCTCTCTGGGGCCAACGTCCTGACTTTC. Based on the CDR3 plus reference TRBV5-6 and TRBJ2-6, the full variable domain is DAGVTQSPTHLIKTRGQQVTLRCSPKSGHDTVSWYQQALGQGPQFIFQYYEEEERQRGNFPDRFSGHQFPNYSSELNVNALLLGDSALYLCASSLAPESLSGANVLTFGAGSRLTVL.

The gene calls are TRBV19 and TRBJ1-1; D might be TRBD1 (5 bases). V gave up 8 bases and J gave up 5 bases, with 15 bases separating them. The CDR3 is made up of 13 amino acids. Germline V CDR1 and CDR2: LNHDA, SQIVND (reference sequence). CDR3 DNA: TGTGCCAGTTGGGGGGACCGCGTTACTGAAGCTTTCTTT. Translating gives CASWGDRVTEAFF.

The J gene is TRBJ1-2, the V gene TRBV25-1, with D hard to call. The CDR3 sequence is 13 residues long. CDR1 MGHDK and CDR2 SYGVNS come from the germline V gene. The V gene lost 2 bases and the J gene lost 4 bases, with 8 bases spanning the gap. Here the CDR3 DNA reads TGTGCCAGCAGTGAAATTGCAGGCTATGGCTACACCTTC. This translates into CASSEIAGYGYTF.

The table lists this clonotype with many counts. DNA of the CDR3: TGTGCCAGCAGCTTAATCGGGCGGTCGGGACAGCCCCAGCATTTT. Translation: CASSLIGRSGQPQHF. This chain uses TRBV7-9 with TRBJ1-5; no definite D call. The V end was cut by 2 bases, the J end by 7 bases, with 15 bases between. Germline CDR1 and CDR2: SEHNR and FQNEAQ (reference sequence). The CDR3 has 15 amino acids.